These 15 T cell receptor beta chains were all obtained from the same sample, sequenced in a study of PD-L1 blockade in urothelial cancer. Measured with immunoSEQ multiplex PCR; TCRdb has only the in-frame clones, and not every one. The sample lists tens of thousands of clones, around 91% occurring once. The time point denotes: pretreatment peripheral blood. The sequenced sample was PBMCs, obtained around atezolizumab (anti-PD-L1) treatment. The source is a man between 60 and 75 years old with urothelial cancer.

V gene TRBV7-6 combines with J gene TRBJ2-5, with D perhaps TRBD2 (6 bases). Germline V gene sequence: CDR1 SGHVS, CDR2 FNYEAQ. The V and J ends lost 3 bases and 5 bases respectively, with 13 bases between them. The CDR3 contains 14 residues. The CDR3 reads CASSFFGRGETQYF. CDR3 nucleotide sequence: TGTGCCAGCAGCTTTTTCGGGAGAGGCGAGACCCAGTACTTC. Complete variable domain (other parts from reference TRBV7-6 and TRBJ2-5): GAGVSQSPRYKVTKRGQDVALRCDPISGHVSLYWYRQALGQGPEFLTYFNYEAQQDKSGLPNDRFSAERPEGSISTLTIQRTEQRDSAMYRCASSFFGRGETQYFGPGTRLLVL.

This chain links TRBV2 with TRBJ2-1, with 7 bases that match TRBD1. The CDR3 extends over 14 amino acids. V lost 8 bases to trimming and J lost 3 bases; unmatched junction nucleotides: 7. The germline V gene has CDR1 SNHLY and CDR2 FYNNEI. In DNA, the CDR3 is TGTGCCAGCGGCCGGGACAGTCGCTACAATGAGCAGTTCTTC. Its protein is CASGRDSRYNEQFF.

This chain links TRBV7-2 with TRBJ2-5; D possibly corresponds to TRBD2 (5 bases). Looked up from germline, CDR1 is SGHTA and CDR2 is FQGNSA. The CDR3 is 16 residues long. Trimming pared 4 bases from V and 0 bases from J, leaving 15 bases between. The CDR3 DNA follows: TGTGCCAGCAGCTCCAGAGGCGGGTCCCACCAAGAGACCCAGTACTTC. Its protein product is CASSSRGGSHQETQYF.

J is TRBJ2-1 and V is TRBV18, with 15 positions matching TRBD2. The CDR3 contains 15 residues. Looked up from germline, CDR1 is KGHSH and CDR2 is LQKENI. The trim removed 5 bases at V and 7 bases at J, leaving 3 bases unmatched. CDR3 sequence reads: CASSSGLAGGNEQFF. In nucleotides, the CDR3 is TGTGCCAGCTCATCAGGACTAGCGGGAGGGAATGAGCAGTTCTTC.

The CDR3 DNA sequence: TGTGCCAGCAGCTTCCCCTTCGAGACCCAGTACTTC. Protein: CASSFPFETQYF. The chain links TRBV7-2 to TRBJ2-5; D is undetermined. Germline lookup yields CDR1 SGHTA and CDR2 FQGNSA. The CDR3 loop spans 12 amino acids. V lost 3 bases and J 5 bases, leaving 7 bases between the germline ends.

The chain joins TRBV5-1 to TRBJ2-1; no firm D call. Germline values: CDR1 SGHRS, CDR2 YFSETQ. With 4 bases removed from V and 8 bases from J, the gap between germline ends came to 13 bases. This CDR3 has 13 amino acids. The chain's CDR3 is CASSAIAFDEQFF. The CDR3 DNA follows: TGCGCCAGCAGCGCAATCGCGTTCGATGAGCAGTTCTTC.

DNA for the CDR3: TGCGCCAGCAGCCTGGCTAGCGGGGCCCAAGAGACCCAGTACTTC. Protein: CASSLASGAQETQYF. The rearrangement links TRBV4-1 to TRBJ2-5, with 9 nucleotides matching TRBD2. After removal of 4 bases from V and 1 base from J, the junction contained 4 bases not matched to a gene. The CDR3 covers 15 residues. Germline CDR1 reads MGHRA; CDR2 reads YSYEKL.

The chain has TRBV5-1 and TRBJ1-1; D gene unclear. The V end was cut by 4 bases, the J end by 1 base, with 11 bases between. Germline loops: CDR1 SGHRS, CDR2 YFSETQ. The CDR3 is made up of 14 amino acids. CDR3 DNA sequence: TGCGCCAGCAGCGTACAGTCTCCGAACACTGAAGCTTTCTTT. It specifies CASSVQSPNTEAFF.

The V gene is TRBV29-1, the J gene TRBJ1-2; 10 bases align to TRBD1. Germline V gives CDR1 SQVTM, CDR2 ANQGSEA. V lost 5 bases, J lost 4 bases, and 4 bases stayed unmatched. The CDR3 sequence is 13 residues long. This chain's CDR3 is CSVSTGGGYGYTF. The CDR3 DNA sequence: TGCAGCGTTTCGACAGGGGGCGGCTATGGCTACACCTTC. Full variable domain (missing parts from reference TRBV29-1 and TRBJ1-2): SAVISQKPSRDICQRGTSLTIQCQVDSQVTMMFWYRQQPGQSLTLIATANQGSEATYESGFVIDKFPISRPNLTFSTLTVSNMSPEDSSIYLCSVSTGGGYGYTFGSGTRLTVV.

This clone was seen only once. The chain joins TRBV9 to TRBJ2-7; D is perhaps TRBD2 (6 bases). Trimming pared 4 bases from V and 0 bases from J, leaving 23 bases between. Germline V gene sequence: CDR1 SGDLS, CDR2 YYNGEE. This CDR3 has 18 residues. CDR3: CASSCRRLVGGSSYEQYF. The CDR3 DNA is TGTGCCAGCAGCTGTAGGAGACTAGTGGGGGGAAGCTCCTACGAGCAGTACTTC.

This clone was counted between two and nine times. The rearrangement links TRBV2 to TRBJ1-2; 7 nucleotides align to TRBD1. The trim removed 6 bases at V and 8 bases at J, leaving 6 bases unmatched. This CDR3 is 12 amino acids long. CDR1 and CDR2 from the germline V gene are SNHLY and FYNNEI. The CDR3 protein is CASRYTGEGYTF. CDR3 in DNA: TGTGCCAGCAGATATACAGGGGAAGGCTACACCTTC.

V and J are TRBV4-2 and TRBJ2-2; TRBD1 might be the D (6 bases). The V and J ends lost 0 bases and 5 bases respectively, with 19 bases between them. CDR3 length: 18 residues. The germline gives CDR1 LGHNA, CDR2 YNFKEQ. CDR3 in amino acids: CASSQEGRTAAITGELFF. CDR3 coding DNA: TGTGCCAGCAGCCAAGAAGGTAGGACAGCGGCGATAACCGGGGAGCTGTTTTTT.

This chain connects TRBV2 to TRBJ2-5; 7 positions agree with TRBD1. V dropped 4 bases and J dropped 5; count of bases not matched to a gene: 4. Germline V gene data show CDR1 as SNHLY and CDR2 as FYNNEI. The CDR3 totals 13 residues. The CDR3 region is CASSGGGGETQYF. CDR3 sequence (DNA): TGTGCCAGCAGTGGAGGGGGCGGGGAGACCCAGTACTTC.

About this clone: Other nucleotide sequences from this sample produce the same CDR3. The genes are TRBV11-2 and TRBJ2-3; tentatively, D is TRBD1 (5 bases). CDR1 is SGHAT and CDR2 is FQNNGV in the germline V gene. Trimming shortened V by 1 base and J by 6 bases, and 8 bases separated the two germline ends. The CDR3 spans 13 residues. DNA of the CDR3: TGTGCCAGCAGCTTAGGGGCAGGGGATACGCAGTATTTT. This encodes CASSLGAGDTQYF. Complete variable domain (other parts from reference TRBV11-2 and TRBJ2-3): EAGVAQSPRYKIIEKRQSVAFWCNPISGHATLYWYQQILGQGPKLLIQFQNNGVVDDSQLPKDRFSAERLKGVDSTLKIQPAKLEDSAVYLCASSLGAGDTQYFGPGTRLTVL.

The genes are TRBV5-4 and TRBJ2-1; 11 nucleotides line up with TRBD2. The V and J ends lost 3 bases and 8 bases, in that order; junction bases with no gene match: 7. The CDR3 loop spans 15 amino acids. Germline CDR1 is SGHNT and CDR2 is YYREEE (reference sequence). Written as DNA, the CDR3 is TGTGCCAGCAGCTCTGCCGGGACTAGCGGTGATGAGCAGTTCTTC. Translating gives CASSSAGTSGDEQFF.